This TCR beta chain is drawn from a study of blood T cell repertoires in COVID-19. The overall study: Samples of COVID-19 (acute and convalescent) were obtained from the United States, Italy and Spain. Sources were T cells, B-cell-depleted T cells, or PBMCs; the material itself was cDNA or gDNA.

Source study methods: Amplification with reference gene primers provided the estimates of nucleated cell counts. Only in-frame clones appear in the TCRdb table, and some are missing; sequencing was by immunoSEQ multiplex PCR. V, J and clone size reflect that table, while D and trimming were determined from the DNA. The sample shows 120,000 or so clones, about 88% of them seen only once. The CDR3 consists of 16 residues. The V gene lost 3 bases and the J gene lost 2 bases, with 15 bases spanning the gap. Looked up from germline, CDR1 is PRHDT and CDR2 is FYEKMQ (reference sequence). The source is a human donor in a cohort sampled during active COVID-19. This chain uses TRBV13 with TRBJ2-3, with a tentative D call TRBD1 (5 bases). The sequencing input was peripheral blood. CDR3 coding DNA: TGTGCCAGCAGCTTTGGAAGGGGAAAAGTCACAGATACGCAGTATTTT. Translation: CASSFGRGKVTDTQYF. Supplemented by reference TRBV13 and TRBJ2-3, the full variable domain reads AAGVIQSPRHLIKEKRETATLKCYPIPRHDTVYWYQQGPGQDPQFLISFYEKMQSDKGSIPDRFSAQQFSDYHSELNMSSLELGDSALYFCASSFGRGKVTDTQYFGPGTRLTVL.